This T cell receptor beta chain was captured by sequencing in a study of cytomegalovirus exposure and HLA in healthy donors. The primer mix had 60 Vbeta and 13 Jbeta primers. The protocol was immunoSEQ multiplex PCR, while the TCRdb copy is restricted to in-frame clones and leaves out a portion. The table lists around 93,000 clones, under 85% of them singletons. The V segment lost 6 bases and the J segment 4 bases; nucleotides outside the gene matches: 7. The germline V gene has CDR1 MNHEY and CDR2 SVGAGI. The CDR3 consists of 15 residues. Sequencing used PBMCs. The origin of this receptor is a woman in her thirties or forties in good health and CMV-seronegative. V gene TRBV6-5 combines with J gene TRBJ2-1, with TRBD2 matching 9 bases. CDR3 residues: CASRDLAGLYNEQFF. DNA for the CDR3: TGTGCCAGCAGGGATCTAGCGGGACTATACAATGAGCAGTTCTTC.